The clone carrying this TCR beta chain was found a few times. Its matching antigen is unknown. This entry is derived from a study of T cell responses to AZD1222 COVID-19 vaccine. Clones were read by immunoSEQ multiplex PCR, and TCRdb kept only the in-frame ones, dropping some. This table holds around 160,000 clones, about 91% found once. General observations from the study: At 160-218 and 743-854, vaccine-associated CD4 TCRs were dominant, and they spanned spike. Baseline seropositivity characterized only six or seven AZD1222 recipients.

This sequence was found in an adult in good health. Source: peripheral blood, taken on day 0 of AZD1222 vaccination.

The CDR3 spells CASSYRGVESLEAFF. In DNA, the CDR3 is TGTGCCAGCAGTTACCGGGGGGTCGAAAGCCTTGAAGCTTTCTTT. The chain is built from TRBV6-2 or TRBV6-3 and TRBJ1-1; perhaps TRBD1 as D (5 bases). This CDR3 has 15 residues. Germline CDR1 and CDR2: MNHEY and SVGEGT. Trimming removed 2 bases at V and 7 bases at J, with 17 bases between.